The next 8 T cell receptor beta chains were all read from a single sample in a study of Ad26.COV2.S vaccination and SARS-CoV-2 variants. The data were produced by immunoSEQ multiplex PCR, yet TCRdb's version contains in-frame clones alone and is incomplete. The sample includes about 400,000 clones, approximately 89% of them seen just once. Treatment specified: roughly 18 received Ad26.COV2.S at low or high dose, single or two shots; 5 received placebo; per-sample allocation not given. It was on day 63 after the first vaccine or placebo injection that samples were taken. The sequencing here drew on peripheral blood, taken in a trial of Ad26.COV2.S vaccine versus placebo. The receptor set was obtained from a person aged 18-65 years who received the Ad26.COV2.S COVID-19 vaccine or a placebo.

The J gene is TRBJ1-2, the V gene TRBV7-9; D is unresolved. CDR3 length: 16 amino acids. Trimming left V 4 bases short and J 1 base short, with 16 bases between. The V gene's germline CDR1 is SEHNR and CDR2 FQNEAQ (reference sequence). The CDR3 DNA sequence: TGTGCCAGCAGCTCCCGGGAGATACAACTTAACTATGGCTACACCTTC. Translating it yields CASSSREIQLNYGYTF.

Here the CDR3 DNA reads TGTGCCAGCAGCTTGGCCCCCAACACCGGGGAGCTGTTTTTT. Amino acid sequence: CASSLAPNTGELFF. The chain links TRBV5-4 to TRBJ2-2; the D is unclear. The germline gives CDR1 SGHNT, CDR2 YYREEE (reference sequence). Trimming took off 0 bases at V and 2 bases at J, with 5 bases between the two ends. CDR3 length equals 14 residues.

The chain combines TRBV2 with TRBJ2-5, with 8 bases fitting TRBD2. The CDR3 spans 15 residues. Germline CDR1 reads SNHLY; CDR2 reads FYNNEI. V trimming: 3 bases; J trimming: 4 bases; junction bases outside the gene matches: 7. The CDR3 DNA is TGTGCCAGCAGTGATAGGCTAGCGGGTGGAGAGACCCAGTACTTC. Amino acids: CASSDRLAGGETQYF. Using reference TRBV2 and TRBJ2-5 for the parts outside the CDR3, the full variable domain is EPEVTQTPSHQVTQMGQEVILRCVPISNHLYFYWYRQILGQKVEFLVSFYNNEISEKSEIFDDQFSVERPDGSNFTLKIRSTKLEDSAMYFCASSDRLAGGETQYFGPGTRLLVL.

CDR3 sequence (DNA): TGTGCCAGCAGCCCGGAACCGGGACAGGCCCTCACCGGGGAGCTGTTTTTT. It translates to CASSPEPGQALTGELFF. The gene calls are TRBV5-4 and TRBJ2-2, with 8 bases fitting TRBD1. The CDR3 covers 17 residues. Germline V gene data show CDR1 as SGHNT and CDR2 as YYREEE (reference sequence). V dropped 4 bases and J dropped 4; count of bases not matched to a gene: 12. Supplemented by reference TRBV5-4 and TRBJ2-2, the full variable domain reads ETGVTQSPTHLIKTRGQQVTLRCSSQSGHNTVSWYQQALGQGPQFIFQYYREEENGRGNFPPRFSGLQFPNYSSELNVNALELDDSALYLCASSPEPGQALTGELFFGEGSRLTVL.

This clone was detected only a few times. DNA for the CDR3: TGTGCCAGCAGGTTCCTTGGGACTAGCGACGAGCAGTTCTTC. Translating gives CASRFLGTSDEQFF. The V call is TRBV7-9, the J call TRBJ2-1; 10 bases are shared with TRBD2. The ends lost 6 bases at V and 10 bases at J; junction bases unmatched: 9. Germline CDR1 is SEHNR and CDR2 is FQNEAQ (reference sequence). The CDR3 has 14 residues. The complete variable domain, with remaining parts taken from reference TRBV7-9 and TRBJ2-1, reads DTGVSQNPRHKITKRGQNVTFRCDPISEHNRLYWYRQTLGQGPEFLTYFQNEAQLEKSRLLSDRFSAERPKGSFSTLEIQRTEQGDSAMYLCASRFLGTSDEQFFGPGTRLTVL.

The J gene is TRBJ1-4, the V gene TRBV5-1; a weak D match, TRBD1 (6 bases). Germline CDR1 and CDR2: SGHRS and YFSETQ. The CDR3 spans 15 residues. Deletions cut 5 bases from V and 3 bases from J, with 14 bases between. CDR3 region: CASSSGQTSNEKLFF. The CDR3 coding sequence is TGCGCCAGCAGTTCCGGACAGACTTCTAATGAAAAACTGTTTTTT.

V usage is TRBV7-9 and J usage is TRBJ2-3; 7 positions match TRBD2. CDR3 length: 14 amino acids. Germline values: CDR1 SEHNR, CDR2 FQNEAQ (reference sequence). The ends lost 1 base at V and 4 bases at J; junction bases unmatched: 2. CDR3 sequence reads: CASSLDSGSDTQYF. CDR3 DNA: TGTGCCAGCAGCTTAGATAGCGGGTCAGATACGCAGTATTTT.

This clone showed up just a few times. The chain links TRBV3-1 (or the pseudogene TRBV3-2) to TRBJ2-1; 10 nucleotides agree with TRBD2. The germline V gene encodes CDR1 LGHDT and CDR2 YNNKEL (reference sequence). The CDR3 loop spans 17 amino acids. With 1 base clipped from V and 8 bases from J, the junction kept 11 bases outside the gene matches. The CDR3 is CASSQALIAGGSDEQFF. DNA for the CDR3: TGTGCCAGCAGCCAAGCTTTGATAGCGGGAGGTAGCGATGAGCAGTTCTTC.